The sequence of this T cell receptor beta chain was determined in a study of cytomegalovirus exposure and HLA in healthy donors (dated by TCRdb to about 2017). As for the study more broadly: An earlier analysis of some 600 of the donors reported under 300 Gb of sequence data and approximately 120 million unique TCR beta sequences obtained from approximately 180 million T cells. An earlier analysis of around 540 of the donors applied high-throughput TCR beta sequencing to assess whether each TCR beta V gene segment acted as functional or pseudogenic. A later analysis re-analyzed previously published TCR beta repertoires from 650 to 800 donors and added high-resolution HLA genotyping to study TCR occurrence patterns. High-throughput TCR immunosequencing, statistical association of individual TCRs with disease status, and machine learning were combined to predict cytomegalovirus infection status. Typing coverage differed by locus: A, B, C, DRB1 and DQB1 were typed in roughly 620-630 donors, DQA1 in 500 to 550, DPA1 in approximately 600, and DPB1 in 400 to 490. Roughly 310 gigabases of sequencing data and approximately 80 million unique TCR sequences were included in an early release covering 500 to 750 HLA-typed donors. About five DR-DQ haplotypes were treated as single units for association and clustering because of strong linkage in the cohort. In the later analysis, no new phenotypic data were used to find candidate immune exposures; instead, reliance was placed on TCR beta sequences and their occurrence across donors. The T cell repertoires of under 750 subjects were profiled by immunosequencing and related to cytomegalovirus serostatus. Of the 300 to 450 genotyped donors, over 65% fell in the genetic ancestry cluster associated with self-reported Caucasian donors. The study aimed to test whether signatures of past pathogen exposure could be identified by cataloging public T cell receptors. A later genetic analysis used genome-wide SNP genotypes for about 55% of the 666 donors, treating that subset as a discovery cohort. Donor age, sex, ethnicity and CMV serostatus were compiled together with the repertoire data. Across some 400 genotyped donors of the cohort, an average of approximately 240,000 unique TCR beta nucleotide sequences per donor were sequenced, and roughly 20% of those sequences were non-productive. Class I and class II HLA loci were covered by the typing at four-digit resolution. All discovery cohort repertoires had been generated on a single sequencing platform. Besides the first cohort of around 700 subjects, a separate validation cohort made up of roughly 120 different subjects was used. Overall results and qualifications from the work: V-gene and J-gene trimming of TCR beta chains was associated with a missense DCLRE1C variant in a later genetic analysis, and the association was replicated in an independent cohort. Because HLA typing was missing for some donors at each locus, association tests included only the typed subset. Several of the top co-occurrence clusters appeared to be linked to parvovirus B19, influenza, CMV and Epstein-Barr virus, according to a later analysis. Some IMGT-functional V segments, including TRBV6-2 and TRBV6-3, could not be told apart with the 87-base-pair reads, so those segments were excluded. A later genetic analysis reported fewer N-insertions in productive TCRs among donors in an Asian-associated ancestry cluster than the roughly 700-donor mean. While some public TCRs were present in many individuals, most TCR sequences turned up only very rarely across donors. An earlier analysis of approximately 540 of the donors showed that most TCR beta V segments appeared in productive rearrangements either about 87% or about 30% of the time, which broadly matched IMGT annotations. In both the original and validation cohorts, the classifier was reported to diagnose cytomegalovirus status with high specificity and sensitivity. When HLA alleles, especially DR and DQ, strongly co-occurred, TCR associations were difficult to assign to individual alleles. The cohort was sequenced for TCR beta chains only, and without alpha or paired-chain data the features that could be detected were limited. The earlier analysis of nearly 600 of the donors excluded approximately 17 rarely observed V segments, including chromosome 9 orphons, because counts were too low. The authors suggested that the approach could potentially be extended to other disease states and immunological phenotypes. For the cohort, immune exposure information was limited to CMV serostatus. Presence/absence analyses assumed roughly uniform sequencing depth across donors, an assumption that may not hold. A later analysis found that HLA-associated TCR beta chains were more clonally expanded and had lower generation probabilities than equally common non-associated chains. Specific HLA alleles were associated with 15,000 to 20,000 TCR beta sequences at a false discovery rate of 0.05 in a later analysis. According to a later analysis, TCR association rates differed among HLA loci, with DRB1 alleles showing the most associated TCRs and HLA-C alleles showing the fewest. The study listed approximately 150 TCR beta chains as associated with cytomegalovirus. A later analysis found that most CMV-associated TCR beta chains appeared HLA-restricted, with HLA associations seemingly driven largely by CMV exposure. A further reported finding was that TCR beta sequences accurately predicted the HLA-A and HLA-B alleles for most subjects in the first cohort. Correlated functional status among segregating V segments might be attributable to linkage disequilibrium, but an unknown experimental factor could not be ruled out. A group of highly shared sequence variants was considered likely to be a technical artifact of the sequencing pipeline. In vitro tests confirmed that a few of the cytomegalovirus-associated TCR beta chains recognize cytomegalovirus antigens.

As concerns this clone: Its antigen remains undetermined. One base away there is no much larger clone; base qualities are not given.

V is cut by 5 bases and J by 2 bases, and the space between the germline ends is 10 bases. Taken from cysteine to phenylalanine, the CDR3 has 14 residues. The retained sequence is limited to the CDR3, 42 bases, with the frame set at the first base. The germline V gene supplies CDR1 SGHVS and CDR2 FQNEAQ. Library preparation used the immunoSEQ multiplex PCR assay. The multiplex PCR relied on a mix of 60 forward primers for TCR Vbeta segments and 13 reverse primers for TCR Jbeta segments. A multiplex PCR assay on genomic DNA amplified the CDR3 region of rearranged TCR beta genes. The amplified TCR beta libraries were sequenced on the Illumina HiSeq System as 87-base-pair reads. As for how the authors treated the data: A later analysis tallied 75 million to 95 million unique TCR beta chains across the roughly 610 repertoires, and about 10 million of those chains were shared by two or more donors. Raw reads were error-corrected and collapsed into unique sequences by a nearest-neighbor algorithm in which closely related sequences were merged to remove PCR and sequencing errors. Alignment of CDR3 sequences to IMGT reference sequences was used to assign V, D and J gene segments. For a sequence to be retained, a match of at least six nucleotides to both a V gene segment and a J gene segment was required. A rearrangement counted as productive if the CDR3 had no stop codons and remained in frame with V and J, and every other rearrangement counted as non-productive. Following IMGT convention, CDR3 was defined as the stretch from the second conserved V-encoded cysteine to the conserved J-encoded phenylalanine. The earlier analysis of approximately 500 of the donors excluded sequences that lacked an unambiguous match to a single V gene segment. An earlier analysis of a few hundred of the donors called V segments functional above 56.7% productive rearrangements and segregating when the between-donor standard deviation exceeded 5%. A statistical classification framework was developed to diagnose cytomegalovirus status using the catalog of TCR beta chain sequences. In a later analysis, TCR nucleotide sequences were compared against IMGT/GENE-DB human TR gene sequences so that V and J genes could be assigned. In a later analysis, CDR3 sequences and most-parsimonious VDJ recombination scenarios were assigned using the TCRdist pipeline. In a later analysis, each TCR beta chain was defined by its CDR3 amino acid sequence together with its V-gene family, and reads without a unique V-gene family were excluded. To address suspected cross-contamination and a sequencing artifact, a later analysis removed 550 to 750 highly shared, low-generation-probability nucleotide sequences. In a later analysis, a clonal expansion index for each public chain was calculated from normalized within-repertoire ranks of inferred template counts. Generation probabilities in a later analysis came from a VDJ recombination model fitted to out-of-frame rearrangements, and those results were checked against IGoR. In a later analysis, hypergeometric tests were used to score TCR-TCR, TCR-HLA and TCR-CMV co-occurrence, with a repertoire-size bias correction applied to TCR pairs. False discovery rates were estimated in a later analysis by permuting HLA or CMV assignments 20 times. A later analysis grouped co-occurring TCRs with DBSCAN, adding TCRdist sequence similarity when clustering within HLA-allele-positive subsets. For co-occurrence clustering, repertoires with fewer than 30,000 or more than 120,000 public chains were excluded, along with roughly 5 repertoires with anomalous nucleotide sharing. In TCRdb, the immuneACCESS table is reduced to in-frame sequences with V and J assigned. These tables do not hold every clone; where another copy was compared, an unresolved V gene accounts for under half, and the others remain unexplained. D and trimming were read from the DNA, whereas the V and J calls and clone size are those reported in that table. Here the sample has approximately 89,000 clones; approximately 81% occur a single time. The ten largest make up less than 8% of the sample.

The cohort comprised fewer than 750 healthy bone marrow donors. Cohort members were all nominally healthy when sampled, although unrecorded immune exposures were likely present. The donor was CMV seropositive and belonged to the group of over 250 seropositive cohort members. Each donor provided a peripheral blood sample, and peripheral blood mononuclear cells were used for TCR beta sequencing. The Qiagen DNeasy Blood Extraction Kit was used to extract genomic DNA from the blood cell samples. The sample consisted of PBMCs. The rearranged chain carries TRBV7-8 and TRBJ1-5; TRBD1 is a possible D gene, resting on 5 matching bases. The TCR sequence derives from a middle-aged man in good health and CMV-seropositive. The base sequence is TGTGCCAGCAGCCAACGGGGGGGCAATCAGCCCCAGCATTTT. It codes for CASSQRGGNQPQHF.